This TCR beta chain was sequenced during a study of blood T cell repertoires in COVID-19. The overall study: Specimens from acute and convalescent COVID-19 originated in the United States, Italy and Spain. PBMCs, B-cell-depleted T cells, or T cells were the source of the cDNA or gDNA that made up the material.

Per the original methods: Reference gene primer amplification gave estimated nucleated cell counts. TCRdb's table, derived via immunoSEQ multiplex PCR, lists solely in-frame clones and lacks some. From that table come the V and J calls and clone size; the DNA was used to work out D and trimming. The sample consists of about 170,000 clones, 88% of them appearing once. Trimming stripped 1 base from V and 4 bases from J, with 7 bases between. In germline, CDR1 is SGHAT, CDR2 FQNNGV. This CDR3 is built from 14 residues. The sample was peripheral blood. This sequence originates from a man aged 50 or older who had recovered from COVID-19. The gene calls are TRBV11-2 and TRBJ1-4, with D hard to call. The CDR3 nucleotides are TGTGCCAGCAGCTTAGCCAGTAATAATGAAAAACTGTTTTTT. This codes for CASSLASNNEKLFF.